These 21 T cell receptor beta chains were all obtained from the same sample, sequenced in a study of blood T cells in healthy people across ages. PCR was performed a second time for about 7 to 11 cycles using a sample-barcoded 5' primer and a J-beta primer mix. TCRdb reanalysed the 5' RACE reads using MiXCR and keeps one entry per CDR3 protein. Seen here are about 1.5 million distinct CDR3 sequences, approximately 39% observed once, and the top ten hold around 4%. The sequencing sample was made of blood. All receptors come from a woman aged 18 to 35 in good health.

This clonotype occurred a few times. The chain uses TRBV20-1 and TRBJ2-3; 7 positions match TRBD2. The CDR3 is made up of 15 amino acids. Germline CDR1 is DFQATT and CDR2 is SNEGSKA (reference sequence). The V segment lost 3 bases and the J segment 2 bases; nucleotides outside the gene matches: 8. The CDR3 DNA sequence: TGCAGTGCTAGGCCCCTGGGAGGGTTCACAGATACGCAGTATTTT. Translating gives CSARPLGGFTDTQYF.

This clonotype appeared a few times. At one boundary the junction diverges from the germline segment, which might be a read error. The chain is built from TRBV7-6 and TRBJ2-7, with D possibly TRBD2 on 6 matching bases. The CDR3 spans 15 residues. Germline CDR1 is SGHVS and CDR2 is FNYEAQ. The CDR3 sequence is CASSLVAALFPEPYF. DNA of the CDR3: TGTGCCAGCAGCTTAGTAGCGGCGTTGTTTCCGGAGCCGTACTTC.

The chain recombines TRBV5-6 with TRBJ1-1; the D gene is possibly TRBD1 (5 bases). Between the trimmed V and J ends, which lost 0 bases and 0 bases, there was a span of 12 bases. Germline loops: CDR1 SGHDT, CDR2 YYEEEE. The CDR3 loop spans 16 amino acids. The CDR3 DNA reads TGTGCCAGCAGCTTGGCCCGGAAAGGGGTGAACACTGAAGCTTTCTTT. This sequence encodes CASSLARKGVNTEAFF.

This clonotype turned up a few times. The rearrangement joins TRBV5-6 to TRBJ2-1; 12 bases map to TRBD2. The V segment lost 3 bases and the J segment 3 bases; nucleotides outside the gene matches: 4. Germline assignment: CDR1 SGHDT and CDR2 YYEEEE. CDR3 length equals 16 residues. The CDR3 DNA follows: TGTGCCAGCAGCTACCGGACTAGCGGGGACTACAATGAGCAGTTCTTC. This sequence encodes CASSYRTSGDYNEQFF.

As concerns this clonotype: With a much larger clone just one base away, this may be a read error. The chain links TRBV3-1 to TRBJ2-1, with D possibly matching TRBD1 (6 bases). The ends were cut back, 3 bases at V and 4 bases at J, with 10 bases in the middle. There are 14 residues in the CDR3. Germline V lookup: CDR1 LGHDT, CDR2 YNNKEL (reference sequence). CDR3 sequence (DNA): TGTGCCAGCAGCCAGCCTGACAGGTACAATGAGCAGTTCTTC. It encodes CASSQPDRYNEQFF.

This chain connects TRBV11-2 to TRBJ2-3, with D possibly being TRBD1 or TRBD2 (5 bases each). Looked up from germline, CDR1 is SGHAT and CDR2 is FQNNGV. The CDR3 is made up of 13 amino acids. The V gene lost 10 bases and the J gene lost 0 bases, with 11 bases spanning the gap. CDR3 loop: CAIRWGSTDTQYF. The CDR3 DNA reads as TGTGCCATCAGGTGGGGGAGCACAGATACGCAGTATTTT.

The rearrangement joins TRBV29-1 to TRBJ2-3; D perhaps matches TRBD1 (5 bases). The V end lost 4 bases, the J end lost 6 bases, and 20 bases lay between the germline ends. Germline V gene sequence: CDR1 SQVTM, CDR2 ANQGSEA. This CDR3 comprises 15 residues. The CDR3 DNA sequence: TGCAGCGTTGGATTTTGGGGCCAGGGTTTGGATACGCAGTATTTT. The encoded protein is CSVGFWGQGLDTQYF.

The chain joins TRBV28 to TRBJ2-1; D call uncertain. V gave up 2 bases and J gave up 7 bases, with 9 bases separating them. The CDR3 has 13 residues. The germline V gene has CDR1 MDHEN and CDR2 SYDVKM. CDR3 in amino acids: CASSLPVRNEQFF. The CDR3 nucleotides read TGTGCCAGCAGTTTACCGGTCAGGAATGAGCAGTTCTTC. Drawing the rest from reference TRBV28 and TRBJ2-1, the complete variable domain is DVKVTQSSRYLVKRTGEKVFLECVQDMDHENMFWYRQDPGLGLRLIYFSYDVKMKEKGDIPEGYSVSREKKERFSLILESASTNQTSMYLCASSLPVRNEQFFGPGTRLTVL.

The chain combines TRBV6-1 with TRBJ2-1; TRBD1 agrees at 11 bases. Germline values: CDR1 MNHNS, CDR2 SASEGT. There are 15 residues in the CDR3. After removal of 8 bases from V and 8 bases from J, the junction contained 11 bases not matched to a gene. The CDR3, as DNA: TGTGCCAGCCGTACTCAAGGACAGGGGGCCGATGAGCAGTTCTTC. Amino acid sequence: CASRTQGQGADEQFF.

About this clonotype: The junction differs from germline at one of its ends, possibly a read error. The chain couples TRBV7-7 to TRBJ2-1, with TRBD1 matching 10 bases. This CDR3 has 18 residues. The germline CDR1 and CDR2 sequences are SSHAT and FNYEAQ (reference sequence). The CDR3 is CASSLRTGTGASHGEQFF. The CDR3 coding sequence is TGTGCTAGCAGCTTAAGGACCGGGACAGGGGCCTCCCATGGTGAGCAGTTCTTC.

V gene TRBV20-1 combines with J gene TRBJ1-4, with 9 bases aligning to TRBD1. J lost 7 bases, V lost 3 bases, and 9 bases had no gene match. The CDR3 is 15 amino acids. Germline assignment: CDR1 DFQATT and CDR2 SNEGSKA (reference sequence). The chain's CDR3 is CSARPPGQGREKLFF. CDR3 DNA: TGCAGTGCTAGGCCCCCCGGACAGGGGCGTGAAAAACTGTTTTTT.

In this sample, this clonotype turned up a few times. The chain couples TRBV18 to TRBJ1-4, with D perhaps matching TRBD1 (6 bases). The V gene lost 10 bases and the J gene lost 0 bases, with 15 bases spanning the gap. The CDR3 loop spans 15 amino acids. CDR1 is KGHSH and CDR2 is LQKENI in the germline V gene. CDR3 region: CATQGNFATNEKLFF. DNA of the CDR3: TGTGCCACCCAGGGGAATTTTGCAACTAATGAAAAACTGTTTTTT.

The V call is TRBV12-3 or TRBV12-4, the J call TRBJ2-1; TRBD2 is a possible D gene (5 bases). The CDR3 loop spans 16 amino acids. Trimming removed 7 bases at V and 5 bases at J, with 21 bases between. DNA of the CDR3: TGTGCCAGCACGCCCCGAGGGTACGTTTTTAACAATGAGCAGTTCTTC. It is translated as CASTPRGYVFNNEQFF.

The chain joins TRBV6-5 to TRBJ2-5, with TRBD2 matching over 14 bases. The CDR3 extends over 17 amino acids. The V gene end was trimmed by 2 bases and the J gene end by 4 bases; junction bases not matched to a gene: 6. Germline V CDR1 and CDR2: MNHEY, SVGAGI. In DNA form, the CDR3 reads TGTGCCAGCAGTTACGCGACTAGCGGGAGGGCCCCAGAGACCCAGTACTTC. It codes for CASSYATSGRAPETQYF.

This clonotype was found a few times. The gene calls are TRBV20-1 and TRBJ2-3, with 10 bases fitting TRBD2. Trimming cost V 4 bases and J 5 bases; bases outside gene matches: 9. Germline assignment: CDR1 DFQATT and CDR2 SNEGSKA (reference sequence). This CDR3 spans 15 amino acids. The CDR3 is CSATSGGKYEDTQYF. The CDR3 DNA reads TGCAGTGCTACTAGCGGGGGAAAGTATGAAGATACGCAGTATTTT.

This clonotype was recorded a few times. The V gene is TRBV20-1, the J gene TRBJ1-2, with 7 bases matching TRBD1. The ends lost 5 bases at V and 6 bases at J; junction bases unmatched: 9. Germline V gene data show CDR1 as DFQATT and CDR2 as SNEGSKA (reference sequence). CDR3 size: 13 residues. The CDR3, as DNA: TGCAGTGCTTCCCGGGACAGTATCCATGGCTACACCTTC. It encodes CSASRDSIHGYTF.

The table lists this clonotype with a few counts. The CDR3 DNA is TGTGCCAGCAGCTTAAGCAGGGGCGAACTCTACGAGCAGTACTTC. Its translation: CASSLSRGELYEQYF. This sequence joins TRBV7-2 and TRBJ2-7; possibly TRBD1 for D (6 bases). Per the germline V gene, CDR1 is SGHTA and CDR2 is FQGNSA. The CDR3 has 15 residues. V was cut by 2 bases and J by 3 bases, with 14 bases left in between.

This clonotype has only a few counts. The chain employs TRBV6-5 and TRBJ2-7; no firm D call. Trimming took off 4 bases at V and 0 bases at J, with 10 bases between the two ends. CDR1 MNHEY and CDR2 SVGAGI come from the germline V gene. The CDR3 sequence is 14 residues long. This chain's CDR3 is CASSLSPFSYEQYF. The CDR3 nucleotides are TGTGCCAGCAGTTTAAGTCCTTTCTCCTACGAGCAGTACTTC.

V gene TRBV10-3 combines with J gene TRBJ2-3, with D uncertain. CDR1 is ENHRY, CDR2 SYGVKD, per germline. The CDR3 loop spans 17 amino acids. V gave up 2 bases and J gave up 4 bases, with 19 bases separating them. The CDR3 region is CAISEHVSGVEADTQYF. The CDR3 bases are TGTGCCATCAGTGAGCATGTGAGTGGGGTTGAGGCAGATACGCAGTATTTT.

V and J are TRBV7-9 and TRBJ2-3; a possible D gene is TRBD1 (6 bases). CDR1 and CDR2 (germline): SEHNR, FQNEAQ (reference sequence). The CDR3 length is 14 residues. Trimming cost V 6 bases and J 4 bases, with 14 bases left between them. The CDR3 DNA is TGTGCCAGCAGAGCGCAGGGGCGCCCAGATACGCAGTATTTT. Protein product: CASRAQGRPDTQYF.

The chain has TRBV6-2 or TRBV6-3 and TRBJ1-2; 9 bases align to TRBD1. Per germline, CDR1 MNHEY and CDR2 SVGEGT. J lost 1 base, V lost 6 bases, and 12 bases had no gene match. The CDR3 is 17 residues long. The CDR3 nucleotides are TGTGCCAGCAGCCGGGGACCGGGACAGGGATATAACTATGGCTACACCTTC. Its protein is CASSRGPGQGYNYGYTF.